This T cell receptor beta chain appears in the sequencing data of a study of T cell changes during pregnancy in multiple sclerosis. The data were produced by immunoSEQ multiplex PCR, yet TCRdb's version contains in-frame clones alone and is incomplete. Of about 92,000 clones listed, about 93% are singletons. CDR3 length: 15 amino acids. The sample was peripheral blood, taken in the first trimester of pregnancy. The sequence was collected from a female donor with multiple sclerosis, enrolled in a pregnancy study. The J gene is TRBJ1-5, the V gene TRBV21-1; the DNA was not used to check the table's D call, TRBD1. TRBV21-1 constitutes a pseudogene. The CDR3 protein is CASSPPWTGNQPQHF. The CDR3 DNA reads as TGTGCCAGCAGCCCTCCGTGGACAGGGAACCAGCCCCAGCATTTT.